The 21 T cell receptor beta chains presented below share a single source sample, sequenced in a study of blood T cell repertoires in COVID-19 (dated by TCRdb to 2018 to 2020). The library came from the immunoSEQ multiplex PCR assay. TCRdb took over this immuneACCESS table, retaining in-frame rearrangements with V and J assigned. Such tables are incomplete; in checked studies, under half of the missing clones stem from an unresolved V gene, and the remainder is unexplained. The sample yields 60,000 to 85,000 clones; 85% to 90% were counted once. The ten largest clones capture around 5.2% of the sample. The specimen sequenced was peripheral blood. These receptors were collected from a woman between 50 and 59 years old with active COVID-19.

This rearrangement joins TRBV9 to TRBJ1-2; D is ambiguous. This CDR3 comprises 13 residues. Per the germline V gene, CDR1 is SGDLS and CDR2 is YYNGEE. Trimming pared 3 bases from V and 8 bases from J, leaving 14 bases between. The CDR3 DNA sequence: TGTGCCAGCAGCGGTCTCGTTGGAGTGGGCTACACCTTC. Translating gives CASSGLVGVGYTF.

The V gene is TRBV6-6, the J gene TRBJ2-6; 7 nucleotides match TRBD1. Per germline, CDR1 MNHNY and CDR2 SVGAGI (reference sequence). J lost 1 base, V lost 6 bases, and 6 bases had no gene match. The CDR3 covers 16 residues. The CDR3 DNA follows: TGTGCCAGCAGCCGAACAGGGGCATCTGGGGCCAACGTCCTGACTTTC. This translates into CASSRTGASGANVLTF.

CDR3 sequence reads: CASSLTGAGYGYTF. The CDR3 bases are TGTGCCAGCAGTTTAACAGGGGCGGGCTATGGCTACACCTTC. V gene TRBV28 combines with J gene TRBJ1-2, with 7 bases fitting TRBD1. V lost 2 bases to trimming and J lost 4 bases; unmatched junction nucleotides: 4. The CDR3 is 14 residues long. CDR1 and CDR2 (germline): MDHEN, SYDVKM.

The J gene is TRBJ1-1, the V gene TRBV6-5; perhaps TRBD1 as D (5 bases). Germline values: CDR1 MNHEY, CDR2 SVGAGI. This CDR3 region has 13 residues. Trimming left V 10 bases short and J 7 bases short, with 19 bases between. The CDR3 DNA reads TGTGCCAACAGGCAACCGGGTTCTATTGAAGCTTTCTTT. It codes for CANRQPGSIEAFF.

The chain uses TRBV12-3 or TRBV12-4 and TRBJ2-1, with D perhaps TRBD1 (6 bases). The ends were cut back, 8 bases at V and 8 bases at J, with 13 bases in the middle. This CDR3 has 12 amino acids. The CDR3 DNA reads TGTGCCAGCGGAACACAGGGCTATGAGCAGTTCTTC. This codes for CASGTQGYEQFF.

This chain connects TRBV7-9 to TRBJ2-1; 12 bases are a match to TRBD2. Germline loops: CDR1 SEHNR, CDR2 FQNEAQ (reference sequence). V shed 1 base and J 7 bases; nucleotides not matched to a gene: 11. The CDR3 contains 18 residues. The CDR3 coding sequence is TGTGCCAGCAGCTTAGGAAGGACTAGCGGGATAGGTGTGAATGAGCAGTTCTTC. Translated, it gives CASSLGRTSGIGVNEQFF. The full variable domain, rest sourced from reference TRBV7-9 and TRBJ2-1, is DTGVSQNPRHKITKRGQNVTFRCDPISEHNRLYWYRQTLGQGPEFLTYFQNEAQLEKSRLLSDRFSAERPKGSFSTLEIQRTEQGDSAMYLCASSLGRTSGIGVNEQFFGPGTRLTVL.

In its sample, this clone was seen once. The V gene is TRBV5-4, the J gene TRBJ2-7; 9 bases are shared with TRBD1. This CDR3 has 15 amino acids. Germline CDR1 and CDR2: SGHNT and YYREEE (reference sequence). Germline trimming cut 4 bases from V and 2 bases from J; bases unmatched to any gene: 7. CDR3 protein: CASSDQTGGAYEQYF. In nucleotides, the CDR3 is TGTGCCAGCAGCGACCAGACAGGGGGGGCCTACGAGCAGTACTTC.

This clone was seen a handful of times. Other DNA sequences in this sample translate to the same CDR3. The chain uses TRBV12-3 or TRBV12-4 and TRBJ2-1, with D tentatively TRBD2 (5 bases). This CDR3 has 11 residues. Trimming took off 3 bases at V and 15 bases at J, with 12 bases between the two ends. The CDR3 spells CASSFGGSRFF. DNA of the CDR3: TGTGCCAGCAGTTTCGGCGGGTCCCGGTTCTTC.

The chain combines TRBV5-1 with TRBJ2-4, with 8 positions matching TRBD2. Germline assignment: CDR1 SGHRS and CDR2 YFSETQ. The junction had 4 bases not matched to a gene; V was cut back by 4 bases and J by 4 bases. The CDR3 spans 14 residues. Here the CDR3 reads CASSPLAGKNIQYF. CDR3 sequence (DNA): TGCGCCAGCAGCCCGCTAGCGGGTAAAAACATTCAGTACTTC. Combining the CDR3 with reference TRBV5-1 and TRBJ2-4 gives the whole variable domain KAGVTQTPRYLIKTRGQQVTLSCSPISGHRSVSWYQQTPGQGLQFLFEYFSETQRNKGNFPGRFSGRQFSNSRSEMNVSTLELGDSALYLCASSPLAGKNIQYFGAGTRLSVL.

This clone has a handful of counts. The chain uses TRBV27 and TRBJ2-7, with 10 bases fitting TRBD1. CDR3 length: 16 residues. V gave up 6 bases and J gave up 3 bases; unmatched junction bases: 11. CDR1 and CDR2 from the germline V gene are MNHEY and SMNVEV (reference sequence). The CDR3: CASSHIRDRGVYEQYF. DNA for the CDR3: TGTGCCAGCAGCCACATTCGGGACAGGGGTGTCTACGAGCAGTACTTC.

J is TRBJ2-5 and V is TRBV9, with D perhaps TRBD2 (6 bases). CDR1 is SGDLS and CDR2 is YYNGEE in the germline V gene. The CDR3 totals 15 residues. V was clipped by 0 bases and J by 2 bases, with 11 bases between them. The CDR3 DNA sequence: TGTGCCAGCAGCGTAGTGGGGACTTTACAAGAGACCCAGTACTTC. Amino acid sequence: CASSVVGTLQETQYF.

The chain joins TRBV18 to TRBJ2-1; 8 bases are shared with TRBD2. This CDR3 comprises 16 residues. Germline V gene lookup returns CDR1 KGHSH and CDR2 LQKENI. V lost 0 bases, J lost 6 bases, and 7 bases stayed unmatched. CDR3 amino acids: CASSPPALAVTNEQFF. CDR3 in DNA: TGTGCCAGCTCACCACCCGCACTAGCGGTTACCAATGAGCAGTTCTTC.

CDR3 nucleotides: TGTGCCAGCAGCTTAGGTCCCGGGAGCTCCTACGAGCAGTACTTC. It codes for CASSLGPGSSYEQYF. The V gene is TRBV11-2, the J gene TRBJ2-7; tentatively, D is TRBD2 (6 bases). Germline V gene data show CDR1 as SGHAT and CDR2 as FQNNGV. The ends were cut back, 1 base at V and 0 bases at J, with 10 bases in the middle. CDR3 length equals 15 residues.

The chain is built from TRBV15 and TRBJ2-5; D gene ambiguous. Looked up from germline, CDR1 is LNHNV and CDR2 is YYDKDF (reference sequence). The CDR3 consists of 14 residues. V dropped 0 bases and J dropped 3 bases, with 8 bases sitting between them. The CDR3 sequence is CATSRDSVKETQYF. CDR3 coding DNA: TGTGCCACCAGCAGAGATTCGGTCAAAGAGACCCAGTACTTC.

The V and J genes are TRBV18 and TRBJ2-7, with 8 bases that match TRBD2. V shed 1 base and J 0 bases; nucleotides not matched to a gene: 5. The CDR3 is 16 amino acids. Germline CDR1 is KGHSH and CDR2 is LQKENI. CDR3 bases: TGTGCCAGCTCACCACGATCCGCGGGAGGCTCCTACGAGCAGTACTTC. It translates to CASSPRSAGGSYEQYF.

The rearrangement uses TRBV5-6 and TRBJ2-3; no firm D call. CDR1 is SGHDT, CDR2 YYEEEE, per germline. The CDR3 extends over 12 amino acids. V dropped 4 bases and J dropped 9 bases, with 12 bases sitting between them. CDR3 loop: CASSANEETQYF. CDR3 bases: TGTGCCAGCAGCGCAAACGAGGAGACGCAGTATTTT.

This rearrangement joins TRBV6-5 to TRBJ2-1; no clear D. There are 16 residues in the CDR3. The germline V gene has CDR1 MNHEY and CDR2 SVGAGI. Trimming took off 0 bases at V and 0 bases at J, with 9 bases between the two ends. The CDR3 DNA reads TGTGCCAGCAGTTACTCGATGAGTGGCTCCTACAATGAGCAGTTCTTC. This codes for CASSYSMSGSYNEQFF.

The chain carries TRBV19 and TRBJ1-6; 9 bases are shared with TRBD1. V lost 9 bases and J lost 6; bases outside the gene matches: 6. This CDR3 comprises 14 residues. Looked up from germline, CDR1 is LNHDA and CDR2 is SQIVND (reference sequence). The CDR3 here is CASQADRGNSPLHF. CDR3 DNA sequence: TGTGCCAGCCAAGCGGACAGGGGTAATTCACCCCTCCACTTT.

There are a few counts of this clone. The rearrangement joins TRBV11-2 to TRBJ2-6; 12 bases match TRBD2. The CDR3 extends over 18 amino acids. V was pared by 5 bases and J by 4 bases, with 9 bases of the junction left unmatched. Germline CDR1 and CDR2: SGHAT and FQNNGV. The CDR3 sequence is CASSPTSGRLSGANVLTF. CDR3 nucleotides: TGTGCCAGCAGCCCCACTAGCGGGAGGCTCTCCGGGGCCAACGTCCTGACTTTC.

Turning to this clone: This CDR3 is also generated by other DNA sequences in the sample. V and J are TRBV25-1 and TRBJ1-2; no clear D gene. The CDR3 has 14 amino acids. Trimming pared 2 bases from V and 3 bases from J, leaving 10 bases between. Per germline, CDR1 MGHDK and CDR2 SYGVNS. The CDR3 DNA reads TGTGCCAGCAGTGAAAGCGGGCGCGACTATGGCTACACCTTC. Its translation: CASSESGRDYGYTF.

This chain connects TRBV7-9 to TRBJ2-3, with 7 bases identical to TRBD1. V was clipped by 1 base and J by 3 bases; unmatched bases: 1. Germline assignment: CDR1 SEHNR and CDR2 FQNEAQ (reference sequence). The CDR3 is 14 residues long. CDR3 protein: CASSLEGATDTQYF. The CDR3 nucleotides are TGTGCCAGCAGCTTAGAGGGGGCTACAGATACGCAGTATTTT.